This T cell receptor (beta chain) was captured in a study of identical twins. Overall study findings and caveats: Weaker excess sharing between twins was seen in beta out-of-frame sequences. There is a chance that invariant MAIT and iNKT cells partially muddied zero-insertion analyses.

TCRdb re-analysed the 5' RACE reads in MiXCR, keeping a single row per CDR3 protein. The profile covers around 490,000 distinct CDR3 sequences, with roughly an eighth appearing a single time and 0.98% taken by the ten largest. This clonotype came up many times. Its antigen remains unknown. These same data were also listed under a study on yellow fever vaccine responses in identical twins.

Sequenced: CD4+ T cells sorted from blood. The clonotype originates from a young woman in good health.

The CDR3 region is CASSLGLTVNTGELFF. The CDR3 nucleotides read TGTGCCAGCAGCTTAGGTTTAACAGTGAACACCGGGGAGCTGTTTTTT. The genes are TRBV7-9 and TRBJ2-2; no clear D. CDR1 is SEHNR, CDR2 FQNEAQ, per germline (reference sequence). Trimming cost V 1 base and J 1 base, with 10 bases left between them. The CDR3 is 16 residues long.